These 11 T cell receptor beta chains originate from one sample sequenced in a study of T cells in Graves' hyperthyroidism and ophthalmopathy (dated by TCRdb to the late 2010s). Preparation of the library involved multiplex PCR. TCRdb shows the sequencer as Illumina HiSeq 2000. Amplification of TCR beta CDR3 regions was carried out from RNA transcripts. The first round of RT-PCR for the TCR CDR3 was performed with the HTBI primer set and the Qiagen OneStep RT-PCR kit. TCRdb reran the public reads through fastp at Q25 and MiXCR, keeping productive beta chains. Each CDR3 protein appears once, grouped with its most common genes and DNA. Within this sample are about 52,000 distinct CDR3 sequences, with around half of them counted one time only. 8% to 10% of the sample belongs to the ten largest clones. The specimen was blood. These receptors originate from a woman aged 45-59 years with Graves' ophthalmopathy.

This clonotype was seen repeatedly, ten times or more. The V gene is TRBV2, the J gene TRBJ2-2; D is possibly TRBD2 (6 bases). The V gene lost 6 bases and the J gene lost 6 bases, with 17 bases spanning the gap. Looked up from germline, CDR1 is SNHLY and CDR2 is FYNNEI. This CDR3 region has 15 residues. The CDR3 loop is CASRPTVGGPGELFF. In nucleotides, the CDR3 is TGTGCCAGCAGACCTACCGTGGGGGGACCCGGGGAGCTGTTTTTT. The full variable domain, rest sourced from reference TRBV2 and TRBJ2-2, is EPEVTQTPSHQVTQMGQEVILRCVPISNHLYFYWYRQILGQKVEFLVSFYNNEISEKSEIFDDQFSVERPDGSNFTLKIRSTKLEDSAMYFCASRPTVGGPGELFFGEGSRLTVL.

The gene calls are TRBV7-6 and TRBJ2-1; 9 bases are a match to TRBD2. Germline CDR1 and CDR2: SGHVS and FNYEAQ. CDR3 length: 16 amino acids. The V gene end was trimmed by 1 base and the J gene end by 5 bases; junction bases not matched to a gene: 6. CDR3 DNA: TGTGCCAGCAGCTTAGGATCCGGACTAGCGAACAATGAGCAGTTCTTC. Encoded protein: CASSLGSGLANNEQFF.

The chain combines TRBV12-3 or TRBV12-4 with TRBJ2-3; TRBD1 matches at 8 bases. The CDR3 length is 15 residues. V lost 0 bases and J lost 1; bases outside the gene matches: 0. CDR3 bases: TGTGCCAGCAGTTTAGCGGGACAGGGCACAGATACGCAGTATTTT. Its translation is CASSLAGQGTDTQYF.

This clonotype qualifies as medium-sized. The gene calls are TRBV2 and TRBJ2-7; 7 bases are shared with TRBD1. The CDR3 extends over 12 amino acids. Germline V gives CDR1 SNHLY, CDR2 FYNNEI. After removal of 4 bases from V and 5 bases from J, the junction contained 2 bases not matched to a gene. CDR3 bases: TGTGCCAGCAGTGCTGACAGGGACGAGCAGTACTTC. Translation: CASSADRDEQYF.

This clonotype was observed many times. The J gene is TRBJ2-5, the V gene TRBV3-1; 7 bases match TRBD2. V dropped 3 bases and J dropped 5; count of bases not matched to a gene: 6. Germline loops: CDR1 LGHDT, CDR2 YNNKEL (reference sequence). The length of the CDR3 is 14 residues. CDR3 in amino acids: CASSQSGIDETQYF. CDR3 nucleotides: TGTGCCAGCAGCCAGAGCGGGATAGACGAGACCCAGTACTTC.

The rearrangement uses TRBV7-2 and TRBJ1-1; perhaps TRBD1 as D (5 bases). Germline CDR1 is SGHTA and CDR2 is FQGNSA. The CDR3 is made up of 15 amino acids. The ends were cut back, 5 bases at V and 7 bases at J, with 20 bases in the middle. The chain's CDR3 is CASSNLPGRPIEAFF. DNA of the CDR3: TGTGCCAGCAGCAACCTTCCGGGACGGCCAATTGAAGCTTTCTTT.

By its share, this clonotype is medium-sized. The gene calls are TRBV29-1 and TRBJ2-1, with 13 bases lining up with TRBD2. V lost 4 bases, J lost 6 bases, and 6 bases stayed unmatched. Per germline, CDR1 SQVTM and CDR2 ANQGSEA. The CDR3 runs 15 residues. This CDR3 reads CSVGSTSGGFNEQFF. CDR3 nucleotide sequence: TGCAGCGTTGGCTCGACTAGCGGGGGGTTCAATGAGCAGTTCTTC.

The V call is TRBV20-1, the J call TRBJ2-3; TRBD2 matches 7 bases. Trimming cost V 3 bases and J 0 bases; bases outside gene matches: 12. The CDR3 spans 17 residues. Germline V gene sequence: CDR1 DFQATT, CDR2 SNEGSKA (reference sequence). The CDR3 DNA reads TGCAGTGCTAGCGGGGGGACCCTTTCCTCTAGCACAGATACGCAGTATTTT. Translating it yields CSASGGTLSSSTDTQYF.

This chain connects TRBV20-1 to TRBJ1-1; D is unclear. CDR1 and CDR2 from the germline V gene are DFQATT and SNEGSKA (reference sequence). The CDR3 is made up of 15 amino acids. The ends were cut back, 5 bases at V and 1 base at J, with 17 bases in the middle. CDR3 protein: CSAHPDGRPNTEAFF. Here the CDR3 DNA reads TGCAGTGCTCACCCGGACGGCCGACCGAACACTGAAGCTTTCTTT.

The chain links TRBV7-3 to TRBJ1-5, with 10 bases identical to TRBD1. The CDR3 has 15 residues. V trimming: 4 bases; J trimming: 5 bases; junction bases outside the gene matches: 5. Germline V gives CDR1 SGHTA, CDR2 FQGTGA. The CDR3 spells CASSSTGGVDQPQHF. CDR3 coding DNA: TGTGCCAGCAGCTCGACAGGGGGCGTAGATCAGCCCCAGCATTTT. Combining the CDR3 with reference TRBV7-3 and TRBJ1-5 gives the whole variable domain GAGVSQTPSNKVTEKGKYVELRCDPISGHTALYWYRQSLGQGPEFLIYFQGTGAADDSGLPNDRFFAVRPEGSVSTLKIQRTERGDSAVYLCASSSTGGVDQPQHFGDGTRLSIL.

On this clonotype: This may stem from a read error, because a much larger clone lies one nucleotide away. V is TRBV12-3 or TRBV12-4 and J is TRBJ1-5, with 11 bases lining up with TRBD1. The CDR3 extends over 15 amino acids. Trimming cost V 5 bases and J 9 bases; bases outside gene matches: 9. CDR3 DNA: TGTGCCAGCAGTCACGGGACAGGGGGTGATCGGCCCCAGCATTTT. Translated: CASSHGTGGDRPQHF.